Shown below are 18 T cell receptor beta chains from a single sample sequenced in a study of blood T cell repertoires in COVID-19. Only in-frame clones appear in the TCRdb table, and some are missing; sequencing was by immunoSEQ multiplex PCR. The data contain 200,000 or so clones, roughly 85% of them singletons. Material for sequencing was PBMCs or T cells enriched from blood (not recorded which). The receptors were gathered from a woman aged 40 to 50 with acute COVID-19.

The chain has TRBV4-3 and TRBJ2-5, with D maybe TRBD2 (7 bases). V was cut by 1 base and J by 5 bases, with 8 bases left in between. The CDR3 length is 13 residues. Germline V gene lookup returns CDR1 LGHNA and CDR2 YSLEER. The CDR3: CASSQAGGETQYF. The CDR3 nucleotides are TGCGCCAGCAGCCAAGCGGGGGGCGAGACCCAGTACTTC.

This clone has only one observation. The chain uses TRBV12-5 and TRBJ1-1; no clear D. Trimming took off 6 bases at V and 11 bases at J, with 16 bases between the two ends. The CDR3 loop spans 12 amino acids. CDR1 LGHNT and CDR2 FRNRAP come from the germline V gene. The CDR3 DNA sequence: TGTGCTAGTGGCTCACCCCTAGTCGGGGCTTTCTTT. Protein sequence: CASGSPLVGAFF.

This clone has just one count. The chain couples TRBV7-3 to TRBJ1-1; no firm D call. The CDR3 runs 16 residues. Germline V gene lookup returns CDR1 SGHTA and CDR2 FQGTGA. With 5 bases removed from V and 3 bases from J, the gap between germline ends came to 19 bases. The CDR3 protein is CASSPFVRPEDTEAFF. The CDR3 DNA sequence: TGTGCCAGCAGCCCCTTTGTACGGCCGGAGGACACTGAAGCTTTCTTT.

The V gene is TRBV12-2, the J gene TRBJ1-2; the table's D call, TRBD1, was not checked against the DNA. TRBV12-2 is tagged as a pseudogene. The CDR3 has 15 amino acids. The CDR3 DNA follows: TGTGCAAGTCGCTTAGAGACAGGGGGGGCCTATGGCTACACCTTC. Translating it yields CASRLETGGAYGYTF.

This chain links TRBV7-9 with TRBJ2-1, with D possibly matching TRBD2 (5 bases). In germline, CDR1 is SEHNR, CDR2 FQNEAQ (reference sequence). The germline V and J ends were trimmed by 1 base and 0 bases, with 13 bases remaining between them. The CDR3 length is 17 residues. The CDR3 DNA sequence: TGTGCCAGCAGCTTAGACGGGCGGACTTACTCCTACAATGAGCAGTTCTTC. It specifies CASSLDGRTYSYNEQFF.

The J gene is TRBJ1-2, the V gene TRBV9, with D possibly TRBD1 on 6 matching bases. The CDR3 extends over 12 amino acids. Trimming stripped 7 bases from V and 3 bases from J, with 10 bases between. Germline loops: CDR1 SGDLS, CDR2 YYNGEE. Here the CDR3 reads CASQGTHYGYTF. The CDR3 nucleotides are TGTGCCAGCCAGGGGACCCACTATGGCTACACCTTC.

This clone was found a few times. The gene calls are TRBV7-8 and TRBJ2-2, with a tentative D call TRBD2 (5 bases). The V gene's germline CDR1 is SGHVS and CDR2 FQNEAQ. The CDR3 loop spans 13 amino acids. V lost 2 bases, J lost 6 bases, and 7 bases lay in between. CDR3 DNA sequence: TGTGCCAGCAGCTTACAGGAGGCCGGGGAGCTGTTTTTT. Protein sequence: CASSLQEAGELFF.

This clone was detected once. CDR3 loop: CASSLPSTGYNSPLHF. CDR3 DNA: TGTGCCAGCAGCTTACCGTCGACAGGGTATAATTCACCCCTCCACTTT. The rearrangement joins TRBV5-8 to TRBJ1-6; the match to TRBD1 covers 7 bases. This CDR3 contains 16 residues. From germline, CDR1 is SGHTS and CDR2 YDEGEE. After removal of 2 bases from V and 4 bases from J, the junction contained 6 bases not matched to a gene.

J is TRBJ2-7 and V is TRBV5-1, with TRBD1 identical over 10 bases. The CDR3 is 15 amino acids. Per germline, CDR1 SGHRS and CDR2 YFSETQ. With 3 bases clipped from V and 3 bases from J, the junction kept 6 bases outside the gene matches. The CDR3 nucleotides read TGCGCCAGCAGCTCCGGGGACAGGGGCATCTACGAGCAGTACTTC. This translates into CASSSGDRGIYEQYF.

The chain has TRBV16 and TRBJ2-1; D gene unclear. Per the germline V gene, CDR1 is KGHSY and CDR2 is FQNENV. V lost 3 bases, J lost 5 bases, and 2 bases lay in between. This CDR3 spans 11 amino acids. The CDR3, as DNA: TGTGCCAGCAGCCATAACAATGAGCAGTTCTTC. It yields the protein CASSHNNEQFF.

This clone was recorded a few times. The CDR3 DNA reads TGTGCCAGCAGTCCAGCTGGGAGGACTAATGAAAAACTGTTTTTT. It encodes CASSPAGRTNEKLFF. J is TRBJ1-4 and V is TRBV27; D ambiguous. Germline-derived CDR1 and CDR2 are MNHEY and SMNVEV (reference sequence). This CDR3 is built from 15 residues. V was clipped by 5 bases and J by 2 bases, with 12 bases between them.

This chain uses TRBV2 with TRBJ1-2; 10 nucleotides agree with TRBD1. The ends lost 7 bases at V and 4 bases at J; junction bases unmatched: 27. CDR3 length: 21 residues. Germline V gene data show CDR1 as SNHLY and CDR2 as FYNNEI. CDR3 coding DNA: TGTGCCAGCACCCTAGGGACAGGGGAGGTTGGTCCCTCACGGGGGGGCTATGGCTACACCTTC. Translating it yields CASTLGTGEVGPSRGGYGYTF.

The rearrangement links TRBV24-1 to TRBJ2-1; TRBD2 matches 7 bases. This CDR3 spans 16 amino acids. Trimming at V came to 5 bases and at J to 0 bases, leaving 6 bases not matched to a gene. Germline CDR1 KGHDR, CDR2 SFDVKD. The DNA for the CDR3 is TGTGCCACCAGTGTTAAGCGGGACTTCTCCTACAATGAGCAGTTCTTC. Its translation: CATSVKRDFSYNEQFF.

This clone was seen a handful of times. The chain employs TRBV4-2 and TRBJ2-2; 12 bases fit TRBD2. This CDR3 contains 19 residues. J was trimmed by 0 bases and V by 0 bases; bases with no gene match: 5. CDR1 is LGHNA, CDR2 YNFKEQ, per germline. The CDR3 reads CASSQDQTSGGANTGELFF. The DNA for the CDR3 is TGTGCCAGCAGCCAAGATCAGACTAGCGGGGGTGCGAACACCGGGGAGCTGTTTTTT.

The V gene is TRBV9, the J gene TRBJ1-1, with 7 bases that match TRBD1. The CDR3 contains 15 residues. In germline, CDR1 is SGDLS, CDR2 YYNGEE. J was trimmed by 1 base and V by 3 bases; bases with no gene match: 6. The CDR3 spells CASSESTGRNTEAFF. Here the CDR3 DNA reads TGTGCCAGCAGCGAATCGACAGGGAGGAACACTGAAGCTTTCTTT.

The chain combines TRBV10-1 with TRBJ1-1; 8 bases align to TRBD1. Trimming took 5 bases from V and 7 from J; bases not matched to a gene: 9. Looked up from germline, CDR1 is WNHNN and CDR2 is SYGVQD (reference sequence). The CDR3 runs to 14 residues. The CDR3 loop reads CASSHDRGEGEAFF. In DNA, the CDR3 is TGCGCCAGCAGTCACGACAGGGGAGAAGGTGAAGCTTTCTTT.

The chain joins TRBV30 to TRBJ1-1; D remains unclear. The ends were cut back, 1 base at V and 6 bases at J, with 9 bases in the middle. The CDR3 has 12 residues. The germline CDR1 and CDR2 sequences are GTSNPN and SVGIG (reference sequence). The CDR3 spells CAWSEREPEAFF. DNA for the CDR3: TGTGCCTGGAGTGAACGAGAACCTGAAGCTTTCTTT.

This sequence joins TRBV6-5 and TRBJ2-1; TRBD2 might be the D (5 bases). V lost 3 bases, J lost 10 bases, and 19 bases lay in between. The CDR3 length is 15 residues. Germline assignment: CDR1 MNHEY and CDR2 SVGAGI. Here the CDR3 DNA reads TGTGCCAGCAGTTATACTTCCGAGGGCCTGAGAGAGCAGTTCTTC. Encoded protein: CASSYTSEGLREQFF.